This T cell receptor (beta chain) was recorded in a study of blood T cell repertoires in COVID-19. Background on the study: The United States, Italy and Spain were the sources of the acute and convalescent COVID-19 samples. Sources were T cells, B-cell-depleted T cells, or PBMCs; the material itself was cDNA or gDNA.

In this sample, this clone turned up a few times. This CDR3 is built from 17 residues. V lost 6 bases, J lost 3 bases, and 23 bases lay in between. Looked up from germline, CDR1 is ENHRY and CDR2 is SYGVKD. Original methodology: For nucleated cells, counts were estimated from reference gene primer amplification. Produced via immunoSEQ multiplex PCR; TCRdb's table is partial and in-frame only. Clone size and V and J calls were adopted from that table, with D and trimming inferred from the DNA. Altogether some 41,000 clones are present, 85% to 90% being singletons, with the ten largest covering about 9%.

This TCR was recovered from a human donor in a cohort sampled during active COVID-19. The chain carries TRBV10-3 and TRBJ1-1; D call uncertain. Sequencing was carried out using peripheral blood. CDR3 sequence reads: CAIRKSTLERRYTEAFF. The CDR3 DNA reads TGTGCCATCAGGAAATCGACCCTAGAGAGACGGTACACTGAAGCTTTCTTT.